The T cell receptor (beta chain) described here comes from a study of blood T cell repertoires in COVID-19. The germline V gene has CDR1 SEHNR and CDR2 FQNEAQ (reference sequence). The CDR3 is made up of 15 amino acids. V was shortened by 6 bases and J by 0 bases, with 12 bases between the two germline ends. Here immunoSEQ multiplex PCR was the method, and the copy in TCRdb shows in-frame clones only, minus some. The repertoire holds hundreds of thousands of clones, with less than 85% as singletons. In its sample, this clone was seen many times. The genes are TRBV7-9 and TRBJ2-1; a weak D match, TRBD2 (5 bases). The sample consisted of PBMCs or T cells enriched from blood (not recorded which). This TCR was sampled from a woman between 45 and 60 years old who had recovered from COVID-19. CDR3 bases: TGTGCCAGCAGTTTCGGGATCAGCTCCTACAATGAGCAGTTCTTC. Its protein product is CASSFGISSYNEQFF.